The 18 T cell receptor beta chains below come from one sample, sequenced in a study of blood T cell repertoires in COVID-19. The repertoire was sequenced with immunoSEQ multiplex PCR; TCRdb's copy has only in-frame clones and lacks some. The table records fewer than 65,000 clones, approximately 88% of them present only once. The sequencing sample was made of peripheral blood. These receptors were obtained from a man aged 30-40 years with COVID-19, enrolled during active disease.

The chain links TRBV2 to TRBJ2-7; no clear D. The V gene lost 3 bases and the J gene lost 6 bases, with 6 bases spanning the gap. Germline CDR1 SNHLY, CDR2 FYNNEI. This CDR3 is built from 11 residues. DNA of the CDR3: TGTGCCAGCAGTGAGATCAGCGAGCAGTACTTC. As protein: CASSEISEQYF.

The CDR3 DNA reads as TGTGCCAGCAGCCTAGGCAGTAGCGGAACCACAGATACGCAGTATTTT. The encoded protein is CASSLGSSGTTDTQYF. The chain combines TRBV7-6 with TRBJ2-3, with D possibly TRBD2 on 6 matching bases. The germline V gene encodes CDR1 SGHVS and CDR2 FNYEAQ. Trimming took off 5 bases at V and 2 bases at J, with 17 bases between the two ends. The CDR3 has 16 residues.

V is TRBV19 and J is TRBJ2-5; 8 bases map to TRBD1. V was clipped by 5 bases and J by 4 bases; unmatched bases: 6. The CDR3 covers 14 residues. The V gene's germline CDR1 is LNHDA and CDR2 SQIVND (reference sequence). Here the CDR3 DNA reads TGTGCCAGTAGTTCCGGACAGGGAGGAGAGACCCAGTACTTC. Its protein product is CASSSGQGGETQYF.

J is TRBJ2-1 and V is TRBV7-2; 7 bases agree with TRBD1. V was pared by 6 bases and J by 4 bases, with 9 bases of the junction left unmatched. CDR1 and CDR2 (germline): SGHTA, FQGNSA. This CDR3 contains 15 residues. This CDR3 is CASSRTGDGYNEQFF. The CDR3 nucleotides read TGTGCCAGCAGTCGAACAGGGGACGGGTACAATGAGCAGTTCTTC.

The chain joins TRBV19 to TRBJ2-1, with 7 bases lining up with TRBD2. Germline loops: CDR1 LNHDA, CDR2 SQIVND (reference sequence). The CDR3 is 15 residues long. V lost 7 bases to trimming and J lost 5 bases; unmatched junction nucleotides: 11. As DNA, the CDR3 is TGTGCCAGTACCAAGGTGGCGGGAGATGACAATGAGCAGTTCTTC. Translation gives CASTKVAGDDNEQFF.

The chain links TRBV19 to TRBJ2-1, with 9 nucleotides matching TRBD2. The V and J ends lost 9 bases and 7 bases, in that order; junction bases with no gene match: 7. This CDR3 contains 13 residues. Germline V CDR1 and CDR2: LNHDA, SQIVND (reference sequence). The chain's CDR3 is CASRSGGRNEQFF. In DNA form, the CDR3 reads TGTGCCAGCCGGAGCGGGGGGCGAAATGAGCAGTTCTTC.

The V call is TRBV27, the J call TRBJ1-1; D is perhaps TRBD1 (5 bases). V lost 7 bases to trimming and J lost 5 bases, with 29 bases between them. This CDR3 is built from 18 residues. Germline V gene data show CDR1 as MNHEY and CDR2 as SMNVEV (reference sequence). The CDR3 DNA sequence: TGTGCCAGCACCAAGCGGGGGGTAGGGACTACGAGTGGAACTGAAGCTTTCTTT. Translation: CASTKRGVGTTSGTEAFF.

This clone was observed a handful of times. The chain is built from TRBV28 and TRBJ1-5; TRBD1 agrees at 10 bases. Germline V CDR1 and CDR2: MDHEN, SYDVKM. Trimming at V came to 6 bases and at J to 6 bases, leaving 5 bases not matched to a gene. The CDR3 is made up of 14 amino acids. CDR3 residues: CASSLRDRGQPQHF. The CDR3 DNA is TGTGCCAGCAGCCTAAGGGACAGGGGTCAGCCCCAGCATTTT.

This clone has only one observation. The chain has TRBV6-2 or TRBV6-3 and TRBJ1-2, with 7 bases identical to TRBD1. V was pared by 6 bases and J by 2 bases, with 6 bases of the junction left unmatched. There are 14 residues in the CDR3. CDR1 is MNHEY and CDR2 is SVGEGT in the germline V gene. CDR3 loop: CASSPGQFNYGYTF. In DNA, the CDR3 is TGTGCCAGCAGCCCGGGACAGTTCAACTATGGCTACACCTTC.

The chain couples TRBV20-1 to TRBJ2-7; the match to TRBD2 covers 15 bases. This CDR3 contains 16 residues. CDR1 and CDR2 from the germline V gene are DFQATT and SNEGSKA (reference sequence). J lost 4 bases, V lost 3 bases, and 7 bases had no gene match. The CDR3 DNA sequence: TGCAGTGCTAGTGGGGGACTAGCGGGAGGAGCATACGAGCAGTACTTC. Translating it yields CSASGGLAGGAYEQYF.

This clone came up once. This chain joins TRBV3-1 (or the pseudogene TRBV3-2) and TRBJ2-1, with 8 bases lining up with TRBD2. The V and J ends lost 1 base and 6 bases, in that order; junction bases with no gene match: 2. Germline-derived CDR1 and CDR2 are LGHDT and YNNKEL (reference sequence). CDR3 length: 14 residues. The CDR3 coding sequence is TGTGCCAGCAGCCAAGCGGGAGGGCTCAATGAGCAGTTCTTC. This translates into CASSQAGGLNEQFF.

The rearrangement joins TRBV30 to TRBJ1-1; D is perhaps TRBD1 (6 bases). The CDR3 is 14 residues long. V was pared by 2 bases and J by 4 bases, with 14 bases between. Germline V gene data show CDR1 as GTSNPN and CDR2 as SVGIG (reference sequence). The CDR3 loop reads CAWSLRGRGTEAFF. In DNA, the CDR3 is TGTGCCTGGAGTTTGCGGGGGCGCGGCACTGAAGCTTTCTTT.

The chain uses TRBV19 and TRBJ2-3, with 9 bases lining up with TRBD2. Per germline, CDR1 LNHDA and CDR2 SQIVND (reference sequence). V shed 8 bases and J 2 bases; nucleotides not matched to a gene: 5. The CDR3 extends over 14 amino acids. Here the CDR3 reads CASSLAGYTDTQYF. CDR3 bases: TGTGCCAGTTCTCTAGCGGGATACACAGATACGCAGTATTTT. The full variable domain, in which reference TRBV19 and TRBJ2-3 provide the parts outside the CDR3, is DGGITQSPKYLFRKEGQNVTLSCEQNLNHDAMYWYRQDPGQGLRLIYYSQIVNDFQKGDIAEGYSVSREKKESFPLTVTSAQKNPTAFYLCASSLAGYTDTQYFGPGTRLTVL.

The genes are TRBV2 and TRBJ1-1; D is possibly TRBD1 (6 bases). Germline assignment: CDR1 SNHLY and CDR2 FYNNEI. The CDR3 runs to 17 residues. The germline V and J ends were trimmed by 6 bases and 0 bases, with 20 bases remaining between them. CDR3 residues: CASRPRWDTVMNTEAFF. The CDR3 DNA reads as TGTGCCAGCAGGCCTCGCTGGGACACGGTAATGAACACTGAAGCTTTCTTT.

The gene calls are TRBV29-1 and TRBJ1-2; possibly TRBD1 for D (6 bases). The ends were cut back, 3 bases at V and 3 bases at J, with 11 bases in the middle. Germline assignment: CDR1 SQVTM and CDR2 ANQGSEA. There are 13 residues in the CDR3. The CDR3 DNA is TGCAGCGTTGAGTCGGCAGGGGACTATGGCTACACCTTC. It is translated as CSVESAGDYGYTF.

This chain joins TRBV4-1 and TRBJ2-7; 9 bases are shared with TRBD1. This CDR3 is 16 amino acids long. Germline CDR1 is MGHRA and CDR2 is YSYEKL. V gave up 1 base and J gave up 4 bases; unmatched junction bases: 8. The CDR3 nucleotides are TGCGCCAGCAGCCAAGCGAGTACAGGGGGCGCTTACGAGCAGTACTTC. This sequence encodes CASSQASTGGAYEQYF.

The V gene is TRBV9, the J gene TRBJ1-1; D is unresolved. The CDR3 length is 14 residues. The ends were cut back, 1 base at V and 0 bases at J, with 7 bases in the middle. In germline, CDR1 is SGDLS, CDR2 YYNGEE. The CDR3 spells CASSVSTMNTEAFF. Written as DNA, the CDR3 is TGTGCCAGCAGCGTATCCACAATGAACACTGAAGCTTTCTTT.

This chain connects TRBV29-1 to TRBJ2-5; maybe TRBD2 (5 bases). The V gene's germline CDR1 is SQVTM and CDR2 ANQGSEA. The CDR3 consists of 14 residues. The V and J ends lost 4 bases and 4 bases respectively, with 16 bases between them. The CDR3: CSVGRSIGGETQYF. CDR3 DNA: TGCAGCGTTGGGAGGAGCATTGGCGGAGAGACCCAGTACTTC.